This TCR beta chain is drawn from a study of CD8 T cells in Susac syndrome (dated by TCRdb to between 2018 and 2021). Regarding the research as a whole: Whether CD8+ T cell activation and differentiation in Susac syndrome was antigen driven was tested using repertoire sequencing. The study compared CD8+ T cell repertoire clonality among roughly eleven healthy donors, roughly 14 Susac syndrome patients and approximately 16 multiple sclerosis patients.

For this clonotype: The target of this receptor is not known. Per-nucleotide qualities are absent, and no much larger clonotype sits a single base away.

Overall results and qualifications from the work: The number of individuals in the TCR sequencing and HLA analysis was recognized as being relatively small.

Measured from the cysteine to the phenylalanine, the CDR3 is 17 residues long. Only CDR3 DNA remains: 51 bases, in frame from the first base. Trimming leaves V shorter by 4 bases and J shorter by 0 bases, with the junction holding 4 bases beyond the gene matches. From the germline V gene, CDR1 is SGHDT and CDR2 is YYEEEE. High-throughput TCR beta sequencing profiled peripheral blood CD8+ and CD4+ T cells from healthy donors, Susac syndrome patients and multiple sclerosis patients. Multiple sclerosis controls were treatment-naive patients with stable or active relapsing-remitting disease fulfilling revised McDonald criteria. Bulk CD8+ and CD4+ T cells were purified magnetically by negative isolation, whereas CD8+ TEMRA cells were enriched by FACS. Blood was collected in EDTA tubes and processed within 24 hours, with PBMCs isolated through density gradient centrifugation. PBMCs intended for TCR sequencing were cryopreserved in liquid nitrogen and were subsequently thawed in a 37 degrees C water bath. A purity of at least 90% was achieved for sorted or isolated CD4+, CD8+ and CD8+ TEMRA cells.

RNA was extracted using the RNeasy kit, and roughly 0.5 to 1 microgram was reverse transcribed with random hexamers. The immunoSEQ multiplex PCR assay, covering 54 Vbeta and 13 Jbeta segments, was used to amplify TCR beta CDR3 regions. To correct PCR amplification bias, a synthetic template baseline was used for both primer optimization and computational correction. Per the source publication's procedure: Only productive sequences were kept, with reads annotated to V, D and J genes according to IMGT and analyzed in immunoSEQ Analyzer. Clonality was calculated as one minus the Shannon entropy normalized by log2 of the number of productive unique sequences. For each patient and control, public and private clones were evaluated among the 100 most prevalent clones. Clones were defined as Susac-specific when absent from the healthy and MS cohorts, from some 1,100 published viral clones and from other ImmuneACCESS disease sequences. TCRdb took the public reads, trimmed them with fastp at Q25, ran MiXCR for clone calling and kept in-frame beta chains. For every CDR3 protein sequence, its rows merge into one entry that carries the most common genes and DNA. These V and J calls are TCRdb output, not the study's own analysis. A total of some 110,000 distinct CDR3 sequences appear in this sample, 80% to 95% of them only once. Approximately 0.31% of the sample belongs to the ten largest clones.

The specimen sequenced was CD8+ T cells from PBMCs. This chain joins TRBV5-6 to TRBJ2-1, with TRBD2 identical over 13 junction bases. This sequence originates from a human donor with multiple sclerosis. The DNA sequence is TGTGCCAGCAGCGAACTAGCGGGAGGGAACTCCTACAATGAGCAGTTCTTC. This sequence encodes CASSELAGGNSYNEQFF.